The 15 T cell receptor beta chains given below trace back to one sample, sequenced in a study of T cells expressing NK-cell markers. TCRdb re-called the 5' RACE reads; every CDR3 protein appears as one record, without DNA. The sample totals 550,000 to 600,000 distinct CDR3 sequences. The sequenced sample consisted of blood T cells: a sorted CD56 or NKG2C T cell subset, CD4+ or CD8+ T cells, or bulk PBMC T cells (not recorded which). Every receptor here comes from a man between 18 and 35 years old in good health.

The chain uses TRBV15 and TRBJ1-5. Germline loops: CDR1 LNHNV, CDR2 YYDKDF (reference sequence). The CDR3 has 17 residues. CDR3 loop: CATSRDRSVGGHQPQHF.

The chain uses TRBV27 and TRBJ2-1; TCRdb gives TRBD1 as the D gene, but with no DNA this cannot be confirmed. The CDR3 is 15 amino acids. In germline, CDR1 is MNHEY, CDR2 SMNVEV (reference sequence). The CDR3 region is CASNSGGGSYNEQFF.

The chain combines TRBV12-3 or TRBV12-4 with TRBJ1-1; TCRdb reports TRBD1, a call that lacks DNA to check it against. This CDR3 is built from 22 residues. The CDR3 sequence: CASSLAGGWDRFDPRTGTEAFF.

CDR3 residues: CASSYVQRLAKNIQYF. The chain combines TRBV6-2 or TRBV6-3 with TRBJ2-4. There are 16 residues in the CDR3. Germline CDR1 MNHEY, CDR2 SVGEGT.

This chain joins TRBV7-8 and TRBJ2-1; TCRdb proposes TRBD2, but this gene call is untestable without DNA. Germline values: CDR1 SGHVS, CDR2 FQNEAQ. The CDR3 loop spans 17 amino acids. CDR3 sequence: CASSLARGAGGRGEQFF.

V gene TRBV5-1 combines with J gene TRBJ2-5; TCRdb selects TRBD2, and the lack of DNA leaves this call unchecked. Germline lookup yields CDR1 SGHRS and CDR2 YFSETQ. This CDR3 contains 17 residues. The CDR3 region is CASSPWNAPDFQETQYF.

The chain combines TRBV7-9 with TRBJ2-1; TCRdb proposes TRBD2, but this gene call is untestable without DNA. Germline V gene data show CDR1 as SEHNR and CDR2 as FQNEAQ (reference sequence). This CDR3 is 15 amino acids long. The CDR3 region is CANQSIAGDYNEQFF.

The CDR3 loop reads CASSGTSSTQYF. J is TRBJ2-3 and V is TRBV6-2 or TRBV6-3. Germline V gene lookup returns CDR1 MNHEY and CDR2 SVGEGT. The CDR3 has 12 residues.

The J gene is TRBJ2-1, the V gene TRBV29-1. Germline lookup yields CDR1 SQVTM and CDR2 ANQGSEA. This CDR3 has 14 amino acids. CDR3 in amino acids: CSALKGASYNEQFF.

The genes are TRBV12-3 or TRBV12-4 and TRBJ2-3; checking the TCRdb D call of TRBD2 is not possible without DNA. There are 17 residues in the CDR3. The CDR3 sequence: CASSFDGRALVTDTQYF.

The V gene is TRBV7-9, the J gene TRBJ2-5. CDR3 size: 13 residues. Germline CDR1 and CDR2: SEHNR and FQNEAQ (reference sequence). This CDR3 is CASSADWKETQYF.

The V call is TRBV10-3, the J call TRBJ1-1. Germline V CDR1 and CDR2: ENHRY, SYGVKD. CDR3 length: 15 amino acids. CDR3 protein: CAISEQVDMNTEAFF.

V usage is TRBV7-6 and J usage is TRBJ2-3. This CDR3 has 15 amino acids. Germline-derived CDR1 and CDR2 are SGHVS and FNYEAQ. The CDR3: CASSLAAAETDTQYF.

The chain has TRBV7-2 and TRBJ2-3; TCRdb names TRBD2, which stays unverified in the absence of DNA. From germline, CDR1 is SGHTA and CDR2 FQGNSA. CDR3 length equals 15 residues. The CDR3 sequence: CASSLGSRRGDTQYF.

The chain joins TRBV24-1 to TRBJ2-3; the D gene TCRdb calls, TRBD2, cannot be checked with no DNA. Germline assignment: CDR1 KGHDR and CDR2 SFDVKD. The CDR3 has 17 residues. Here the CDR3 reads CATSSLLDEGITDTQYF.